Listed below are T cell receptor beta chains from one sample, sequenced in a study of T cell responses to AZD1222 COVID-19 vaccine. Sequencing was performed with immunoSEQ multiplex PCR; in TCRdb, only in-frame clones are kept and a portion is missing. The sample has over 120,000 clones; about 86% are singletons. Here the sequenced sample was peripheral blood, taken 28 days after the second AZD1222 dose. These receptors were obtained from an adult who received the AZD1222 COVID-19 vaccine. Both conserved end residues are part of each CDR3. Fields, in order: J gene, D gene, clone size, V gene, CDR3 DNA, CDR3 protein. The D gene is left open where the match is weak. The size field is filled for only some rows; it gives once, few, many or a size class.

j_call: TRBJ2-7
d_call: -
clone_size: -
v_call: TRBV28
cdr3_nt: TGTGCCAGCAGTTTCCAAAACTACGAGCAGTACTTC
cdr3_aa: CASSFQNYEQYF

j_call: TRBJ2-1
d_call: -
clone_size: -
v_call: TRBV12-2
cdr3_nt: TGTGCAAGTCGCTTAGCCCCCCTAGCGGCTTACAATGAGCAGTTCTTC
cdr3_aa: CASRLAPLAAYNEQFF

j_call: TRBJ1-5
d_call: TRBD1
clone_size: -
v_call: TRBV7-2
cdr3_nt: TGTGCCAGCAGCTCAAGACAGGGATATAGCAATCAGCCCCAGCATTTT
cdr3_aa: CASSSRQGYSNQPQHF

j_call: TRBJ1-6
d_call: TRBD1
clone_size: -
v_call: TRBV2
cdr3_nt: TGTGCCAGCACCATTTCTCGGACAGGGTTGGATTCACCCCTCCACTTT
cdr3_aa: CASTISRTGLDSPLHF

j_call: TRBJ2-1
d_call: -
clone_size: -
v_call: TRBV5-6
cdr3_nt: TGTGCCAGCAGCTCCCCGCTTGGCCCCTCCTACAATGAGCAGTTCTTC
cdr3_aa: CASSSPLGPSYNEQFF

j_call: TRBJ2-3
d_call: -
clone_size: once
v_call: TRBV2
cdr3_nt: TGTGCCAGCAGTCCTCGTGGGACTCTGAGGGCAGATACGCAGTATTTT
cdr3_aa: CASSPRGTLRADTQYF

j_call: TRBJ1-2
d_call: -
clone_size: -
v_call: TRBV10-3
cdr3_nt: TGTGCCATCAGTGTATTGGCTCAGCTTAAATATGGCTACACCTTC
cdr3_aa: CAISVLAQLKYGYTF

j_call: TRBJ2-1
d_call: -
clone_size: -
v_call: TRBV4-1
cdr3_nt: TGCGCCAGCAGCCAAGAAGGGCGGAGCTACAATGAGCAGTTCTTC
cdr3_aa: CASSQEGRSYNEQFF

j_call: TRBJ1-1
d_call: -
clone_size: -
v_call: TRBV9
cdr3_nt: TGTGCCAGCAGCGTAGCCTCCGTTGGGACTGAAGCTTTCTTT
cdr3_aa: CASSVASVGTEAFF

j_call: TRBJ1-1
d_call: -
clone_size: -
v_call: TRBV5-1
cdr3_nt: TGCGCCAGCAGCTTGGAGGGAGGGGGTACTGAAGCTTTCTTT
cdr3_aa: CASSLEGGGTEAFF

j_call: TRBJ2-7
d_call: -
clone_size: -
v_call: TRBV27
cdr3_nt: TGTGCCAGCAGTCCTTACGGCAGCACCTACGAGCAGTACTTC
cdr3_aa: CASSPYGSTYEQYF

j_call: TRBJ1-2
d_call: -
clone_size: -
v_call: TRBV7-9
cdr3_nt: TGTGCCAGCAGCTTAGATAGTTGGGTTGGCTACACCTTC
cdr3_aa: CASSLDSWVGYTF

j_call: TRBJ1-1
d_call: -
clone_size: -
v_call: TRBV4-2
cdr3_nt: TGTGCCAGCAGCCAAGATGGTAGGGAAGCTTTCTTT
cdr3_aa: CASSQDGREAFF

j_call: TRBJ1-1
d_call: -
clone_size: -
v_call: TRBV28
cdr3_nt: TGTGCCAGCAGCTCCCTACTGGGGTTGAACACTGAAGCTTTCTTT
cdr3_aa: CASSSLLGLNTEAFF

j_call: TRBJ2-7
d_call: -
clone_size: -
v_call: TRBV6-1
cdr3_nt: TGTGCCAGCAGTGAAGCAGTCTACCTCCGGGACCGGTCCTACGAGCAGTACTTC
cdr3_aa: CASSEAVYLRDRSYEQYF

j_call: TRBJ1-5
d_call: TRBD1
clone_size: once
v_call: TRBV6-1
cdr3_nt: TGTGCCAGCAGTGAAATGTGGACAGGGGGGGATCAGCCCCAGCATTTT
cdr3_aa: CASSEMWTGGDQPQHF

j_call: TRBJ1-1
d_call: TRBD1
clone_size: -
v_call: TRBV14
cdr3_nt: TGTGCCAGCAGCCCCCTCGGAACGACAGGGACAACTGAAGCTTTCTTT
cdr3_aa: CASSPLGTTGTTEAFF

j_call: TRBJ1-2
d_call: TRBD1
clone_size: -
v_call: TRBV5-6
cdr3_nt: TGTGCCAGCAGCACGGGACAGGGGCTCTATGGCTACACCTTC
cdr3_aa: CASSTGQGLYGYTF

j_call: TRBJ2-3
d_call: TRBD2
clone_size: -
v_call: TRBV5-4
cdr3_nt: TGTGCCAGCAGCGCTGGACTAGCGGGGGGGGCCACAGATACGCAGTATTTT
cdr3_aa: CASSAGLAGGATDTQYF

j_call: TRBJ2-2
d_call: TRBD2
clone_size: -
v_call: TRBV15
cdr3_nt: TGTGCCACCAGCCCGCGGGGGGGGAACACCGGGGAGCTGTTTTTT
cdr3_aa: CATSPRGGNTGELFF

j_call: TRBJ2-1
d_call: -
clone_size: -
v_call: TRBV5-1
cdr3_nt: TGCGCCAGCAGCTCCGGGAGCAGCTCCTACAATGAGCAGTTCTTC
cdr3_aa: CASSSGSSSYNEQFF

j_call: TRBJ1-1
d_call: -
clone_size: -
v_call: TRBV10-3
cdr3_nt: TGTGCCATCATGTCAGGGATAGCCACCACTGAAGCTTTCTTT
cdr3_aa: CAIMSGIATTEAFF

j_call: TRBJ2-3
d_call: -
clone_size: -
v_call: TRBV5-5
cdr3_nt: TGTGCCAGCAGCTTGGAGGCACAAGATACGCAGTATTTT
cdr3_aa: CASSLEAQDTQYF

j_call: TRBJ2-5
d_call: -
clone_size: -
v_call: TRBV10-1
cdr3_nt: TGCGCCAGCAGTGAGTCCCTCGGAAGTGCAGAGACCCAGTACTTC
cdr3_aa: CASSESLGSAETQYF

j_call: TRBJ2-1
d_call: -
clone_size: -
v_call: TRBV28
cdr3_nt: TGTGCCAGCGTTGCCGGTGGGGCCACCAATGAGCAGTTCTTC
cdr3_aa: CASVAGGATNEQFF

j_call: TRBJ1-1
d_call: -
clone_size: -
v_call: TRBV11-2
cdr3_nt: TGTGCCAGCAGCGCGATCAGGGGAAATGAGACTGAAGCTTTCTTT
cdr3_aa: CASSAIRGNETEAFF

j_call: TRBJ2-2
d_call: -
clone_size: -
v_call: TRBV12-3/TRBV12-4
cdr3_nt: TGTGCCAGCAGCCCCGGCCCAGGCGGGGAGCTGTTTTTT
cdr3_aa: CASSPGPGGELFF

j_call: TRBJ2-5
d_call: -
clone_size: -
v_call: TRBV11-3
cdr3_nt: TGTGCCAGCAGCTTAGGGGTGGGGGTACTAGAGACCCAGTACTTC
cdr3_aa: CASSLGVGVLETQYF

j_call: TRBJ1-1
d_call: TRBD1
clone_size: -
v_call: TRBV10-3
cdr3_nt: TGTGCCATCGGGGGACAGGGGGAGGCTTTCTTT
cdr3_aa: CAIGGQGEAFF

j_call: TRBJ2-7
d_call: -
clone_size: -
v_call: TRBV19
cdr3_nt: TGTGCCAGTAGTATAGATCTGGCGGGAAGCTACGAGCAGTACTTC
cdr3_aa: CASSIDLAGSYEQYF

j_call: TRBJ2-5
d_call: TRBD1
clone_size: -
v_call: TRBV13
cdr3_nt: TGTGCCAGCAGTCCGGGACAGGCGGAGACCCAGTACTTC
cdr3_aa: CASSPGQAETQYF

j_call: TRBJ2-3
d_call: TRBD2
clone_size: -
v_call: TRBV5-1
cdr3_nt: TGCGCCAGCACCTTTCGTATAGCGGGAAACAACCTATTCACAGATACGCAGTATTTT
cdr3_aa: CASTFRIAGNNLFTDTQYF

j_call: TRBJ1-2
d_call: -
clone_size: -
v_call: TRBV7-8
cdr3_nt: TGTGCCAGCAGCCCCCGAGGATCCTATGGCTACACCTTC
cdr3_aa: CASSPRGSYGYTF

j_call: TRBJ1-5
d_call: -
clone_size: -
v_call: TRBV2
cdr3_nt: TGTGCCAGCAGTGCAGGGGACAATCAGCCCCAGCATTTT
cdr3_aa: CASSAGDNQPQHF

j_call: TRBJ2-3
d_call: TRBD1
clone_size: -
v_call: TRBV5-4
cdr3_nt: TGTGCCAGCACAGACAGGGGTCGTCGCATAGATACGCAGTATTTT
cdr3_aa: CASTDRGRRIDTQYF

j_call: TRBJ1-2
d_call: -
clone_size: -
v_call: TRBV30
cdr3_nt: TGTGCCTGGTCTGTGGTCTTGTCCCCCACCTTC
cdr3_aa: CAWSVVLSPTF

j_call: TRBJ2-7
d_call: -
clone_size: -
v_call: TRBV5-1
cdr3_nt: TGCGCCAGCAGAGGCATTAAGCGCGAGCAGTACTTC
cdr3_aa: CASRGIKREQYF

j_call: TRBJ2-1
d_call: TRBD2
clone_size: -
v_call: TRBV10-2
cdr3_nt: TGCGCCAGCACGGCTAGCGGGGTATACAATGAGCAGTTCTTC
cdr3_aa: CASTASGVYNEQFF

j_call: TRBJ1-2
d_call: -
clone_size: -
v_call: TRBV7-9
cdr3_nt: TGTGCCAGCAGTAGAATGGAGGGGTATGGCTACACCTTC
cdr3_aa: CASSRMEGYGYTF

j_call: TRBJ1-1
d_call: -
clone_size: -
v_call: TRBV19
cdr3_nt: TGTGCCAGCCAGGACAGTCACTACACTGAAGCTTTCTTT
cdr3_aa: CASQDSHYTEAFF

j_call: TRBJ1-2
d_call: -
clone_size: -
v_call: TRBV3-1/TRBV3-2
cdr3_nt: TGTGCCAGCAGCCAAGCCCCCTTCGGGTACAGGGACGGCTACACCTTC
cdr3_aa: CASSQAPFGYRDGYTF

j_call: TRBJ1-1
d_call: -
clone_size: -
v_call: TRBV7-9
cdr3_nt: TGTGCCAGCAGGGCTGATGACAGGCCTCAAGCTTTCTTT
cdr3_aa: CASRADDRPQAFF

j_call: TRBJ1-1
d_call: -
clone_size: once
v_call: TRBV6-5
cdr3_nt: TGTGCCAGCAGTTACGCCTGGGATGACACTGAAGCTTTCTTT
cdr3_aa: CASSYAWDDTEAFF

j_call: TRBJ1-2
d_call: -
clone_size: -
v_call: TRBV6-6
cdr3_nt: TGTGCCAGCGGGGACCCGGGACTGCAGAACTATGGCTACACCTTC
cdr3_aa: CASGDPGLQNYGYTF

j_call: TRBJ1-2
d_call: TRBD1
clone_size: -
v_call: TRBV2
cdr3_nt: TGTGCCAGCAGCCAACCCCGGGACAGTTATGGCTATGGCTACACCTTC
cdr3_aa: CASSQPRDSYGYGYTF

j_call: TRBJ2-3
d_call: -
clone_size: -
v_call: TRBV10-2
cdr3_nt: TGCGCCAGCAGTGAGGGGAGGACGCAGTATTTT
cdr3_aa: CASSEGRTQYF

j_call: TRBJ2-7
d_call: -
clone_size: -
v_call: TRBV3-1/TRBV3-2
cdr3_nt: TGTGCCAGCAGCCCTTCCGGCGGGTCCTACGAGCAGTACTTC
cdr3_aa: CASSPSGGSYEQYF

j_call: TRBJ1-2
d_call: TRBD1
clone_size: -
v_call: TRBV18
cdr3_nt: TGTGCCAGCTCACCACAGGACAGGGGAGGCTACACCTTC
cdr3_aa: CASSPQDRGGYTF

j_call: TRBJ1-5
d_call: -
clone_size: -
v_call: TRBV11-2
cdr3_nt: TGTGCCAGCAGCTTTTCGGGGAATCAGCCCCAGCATTTT
cdr3_aa: CASSFSGNQPQHF

j_call: TRBJ2-3
d_call: -
clone_size: -
v_call: TRBV12-3/TRBV12-4
cdr3_nt: TGTGCCAGCAGTCCCTTACACAATACGCAGTATTTT
cdr3_aa: CASSPLHNTQYF

j_call: TRBJ1-5
d_call: -
clone_size: -
v_call: TRBV5-8
cdr3_nt: TGTGCCAGCAGCTTGGTATGGTCACACGTTGCCAATCAGCCCCAGCATTTT
cdr3_aa: CASSLVWSHVANQPQHF

j_call: TRBJ1-2
d_call: TRBD1
clone_size: -
v_call: TRBV28
cdr3_nt: TGTGCCAGCAGGGTCCGCATTACAGGGGTCTATGGCTACACCTTC
cdr3_aa: CASRVRITGVYGYTF

j_call: TRBJ2-2
d_call: -
clone_size: -
v_call: TRBV24-1
cdr3_nt: TGTGCCACCAGTGATTCAAGGAGAGGAGTCACCGGGGAGCTGTTTTTT
cdr3_aa: CATSDSRRGVTGELFF

j_call: TRBJ1-5
d_call: TRBD1
clone_size: once
v_call: TRBV5-1
cdr3_nt: TGCGCCAGCAGCTTGACAGGGGAAAGACAGCCCCAGCATTTT
cdr3_aa: CASSLTGERQPQHF

j_call: TRBJ2-7
d_call: -
clone_size: -
v_call: TRBV6-5
cdr3_nt: TGTGCCAGCAGCGACACAGGGTATTCCTACGAGCAGTACTTC
cdr3_aa: CASSDTGYSYEQYF